This T cell receptor beta chain was profiled in a study of cytomegalovirus exposure and HLA in healthy donors. General study results and limits: High sensitivity and specificity were reportedly achieved when the classifier diagnosed cytomegalovirus status. Prior analysis indicated that the majority of TCR beta V segments exhibited productivity approximately 87% or approximately 30% of the time. A later analysis found most CMV-associated TCR beta chains apparently HLA-restricted.

Looked up from germline, CDR1 is SGHNT and CDR2 is YYREEE (reference sequence). The V gene lost 7 bases and the J gene lost 4 bases, with 17 bases spanning the gap. The CDR3 contains 15 residues. The PCR used 60 Vbeta and 13 Jbeta primers. Generated by immunoSEQ multiplex PCR, the TCRdb table keeps only in-frame clones and is missing some. The table includes some 180,000 clones, 65% to 85% detected once. Each donor's status was that of a healthy bone marrow donor. As to this clone: Its specificity is unknown.

The TCR was taken from a girl aged 10-17 years in good health and CMV-seropositive. Input material: PBMCs. This sequence joins TRBV5-4 and TRBJ2-2; D may be TRBD2 (5 bases). This CDR3 is CASYNWELSTGELFF. In nucleotides, the CDR3 is TGTGCCAGCTACAATTGGGAGTTGAGCACCGGGGAGCTGTTTTTT.